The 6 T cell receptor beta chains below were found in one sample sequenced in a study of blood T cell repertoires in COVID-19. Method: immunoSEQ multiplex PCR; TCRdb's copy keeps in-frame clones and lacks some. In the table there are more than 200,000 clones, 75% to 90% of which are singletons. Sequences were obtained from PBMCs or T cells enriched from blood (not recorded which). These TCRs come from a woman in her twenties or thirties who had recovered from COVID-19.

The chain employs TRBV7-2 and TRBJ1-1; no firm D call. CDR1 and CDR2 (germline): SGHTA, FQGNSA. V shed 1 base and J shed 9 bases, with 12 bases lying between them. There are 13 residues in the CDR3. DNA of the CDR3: TGTGCCAGCAGCTTAGAAGGTGCGGTCCAAGCTTTCTTT. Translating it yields CASSLEGAVQAFF.

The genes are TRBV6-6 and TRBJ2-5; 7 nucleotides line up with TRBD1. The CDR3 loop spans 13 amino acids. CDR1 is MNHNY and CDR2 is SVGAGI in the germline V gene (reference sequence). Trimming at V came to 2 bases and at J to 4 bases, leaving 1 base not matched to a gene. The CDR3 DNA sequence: TGTGCCAGCAGTTACCGACAGGGAGAGACCCAGTACTTC. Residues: CASSYRQGETQYF.

The CDR3 bases are TGTGCCAGCAGCTTAGAGACAGCTTTCCCCTTCTCTGGGGCCAACGTCCTGACTTTC. Translating gives CASSLETAFPFSGANVLTF. The V and J genes are TRBV7-2 and TRBJ2-6, with D perhaps matching TRBD1 (5 bases). With 1 base removed from V and 0 bases from J, the gap between germline ends came to 16 bases. The CDR3 sequence is 19 residues long. The germline gives CDR1 SGHTA, CDR2 FQGNSA.

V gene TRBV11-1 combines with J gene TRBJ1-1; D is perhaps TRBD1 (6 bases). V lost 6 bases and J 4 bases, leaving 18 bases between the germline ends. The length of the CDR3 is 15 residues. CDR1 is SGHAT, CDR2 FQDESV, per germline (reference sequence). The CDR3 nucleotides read TGTGCCAGCAGGCTCCTTACAGGGTTGGGCACTGAAGCTTTCTTT. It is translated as CASRLLTGLGTEAFF.

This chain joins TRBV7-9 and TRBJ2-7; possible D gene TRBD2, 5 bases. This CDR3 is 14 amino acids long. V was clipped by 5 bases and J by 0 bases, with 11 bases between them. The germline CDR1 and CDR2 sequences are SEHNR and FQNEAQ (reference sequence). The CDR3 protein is CASSPRESSYEQYF. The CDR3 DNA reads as TGTGCCAGCAGCCCCCGGGAAAGCTCCTACGAGCAGTACTTC.

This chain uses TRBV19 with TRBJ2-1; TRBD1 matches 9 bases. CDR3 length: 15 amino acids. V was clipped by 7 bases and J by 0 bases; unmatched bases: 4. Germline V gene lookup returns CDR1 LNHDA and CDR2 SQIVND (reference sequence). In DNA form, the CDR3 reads TGTGCCAGTATCACGGACAGGGGCTCCTACAATGAGCAGTTCTTC. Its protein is CASITDRGSYNEQFF.